Listed below are T cell receptor beta chains from one sample, sequenced in a study of blood T cell repertoires in COVID-19. Data came from immunoSEQ multiplex PCR; TCRdb stores just in-frame clones and leaves some out. The profile shows some 56,000 clones, roughly 79% of them singletons. The sequenced sample was peripheral blood. These receptors all come from a woman of 80 years or more with active or convalescent COVID-19. CDR3s include the opening cysteine and the closing phenylalanine or tryptophan. Fields, in order: CDR3 protein, CDR3 DNA, V gene, clone size, D gene, J gene. A D gene is named only where the DNA matches it firmly. Rows may omit the clone size; those that give it use once, few, many or a size class.

CDR3aa: CASIKSAGGQYF; CDR3nt: TGTGCCAGCATTAAATCAGCGGGGGGGCAGTATTTT; v_gene: TRBV2; abundance: NA; d_gene: TRBD2; j_gene: TRBJ2-3
CDR3aa: CASTVLQNTEAFF; CDR3nt: TGTGCCAGCACCGTATTACAGAACACTGAAGCTTTCTTT; v_gene: TRBV28; abundance: NA; d_gene: NA; j_gene: TRBJ1-1
CDR3aa: CASSLAFSGVPDTQYF; CDR3nt: TGTGCCAGCAGCTTAGCTTTTAGCGGGGTTCCAGATACGCAGTATTTT; v_gene: TRBV11-2; abundance: NA; d_gene: TRBD2; j_gene: TRBJ2-3
CDR3aa: CATNRGLGNQPQHF; CDR3nt: TGTGCCACTAACAGGGGGCTTGGCAATCAGCCCCAGCATTTT; v_gene: TRBV15; abundance: NA; d_gene: TRBD1; j_gene: TRBJ1-5
CDR3aa: CASRSQPQHF; CDR3nt: TGCGCCAGCAGGAGTCAGCCCCAGCATTTT; v_gene: TRBV23-1; abundance: once; d_gene: NA; j_gene: TRBJ1-5
CDR3aa: CASSQDAGTGELFF; CDR3nt: TGCGCCAGCAGCCAAGATGCGGGGACCGGGGAGCTGTTTTTT; v_gene: TRBV4-3; abundance: NA; d_gene: NA; j_gene: TRBJ2-2
CDR3aa: CASSTDRVSTEAFF; CDR3nt: TGTGCCAGCAGCACCGACAGGGTCTCCACTGAAGCTTTCTTT; v_gene: TRBV7-2; abundance: NA; d_gene: TRBD1; j_gene: TRBJ1-1
CDR3aa: CASSEMSSGANVLTF; CDR3nt: TGTGCCAGCAGTGAAATGAGCTCTGGGGCCAACGTCCTGACTTTC; v_gene: TRBV6-1; abundance: once; d_gene: NA; j_gene: TRBJ2-6
CDR3aa: CAISERQPDTQYF; CDR3nt: TGTGCCATCAGTGAGAGACAGCCAGATACGCAGTATTTT; v_gene: TRBV10-3; abundance: NA; d_gene: NA; j_gene: TRBJ2-3
CDR3aa: CASSSLPRGQETQYF; CDR3nt: TGTGCCAGCAGCTCCTTACCCCGGGGTCAAGAGACCCAGTACTTC; v_gene: TRBV7-9; abundance: NA; d_gene: NA; j_gene: TRBJ2-5
CDR3aa: CASSFLATANNSPLHF; CDR3nt: TGTGCCAGCAGTTTCCTCGCCACAGCCAATAATTCACCCCTCCACTTT; v_gene: TRBV27; abundance: few; d_gene: NA; j_gene: TRBJ1-6
CDR3aa: CASSFGPGQANTEAFF; CDR3nt: TGTGCCAGCAGTTTTGGACCCGGACAGGCTAACACTGAAGCTTTCTTT; v_gene: TRBV28; abundance: NA; d_gene: TRBD1; j_gene: TRBJ1-1
CDR3aa: CASSQEGAQNTEAFF; CDR3nt: TGCGCCAGCAGCCAGGAGGGGGCGCAGAACACTGAAGCTTTCTTT; v_gene: TRBV4-1; abundance: few; d_gene: TRBD1; j_gene: TRBJ1-1
CDR3aa: CASSPWGGNPLEQFF; CDR3nt: TGTGCCAGCAGCCCGTGGGGGGGGAACCCCCTTGAGCAGTTCTTC; v_gene: TRBV9; abundance: NA; d_gene: TRBD2; j_gene: TRBJ2-1
CDR3aa: CASSFDPAGIYNEQFF; CDR3nt: TGTGCCAGCAGCTTTGATCCAGCGGGGATATACAATGAGCAGTTCTTC; v_gene: TRBV7-3; abundance: NA; d_gene: TRBD2; j_gene: TRBJ2-1
CDR3aa: CASSPTGWNQPQHF; CDR3nt: TGTGCCAGCAGCCCGACAGGGTGGAATCAGCCCCAGCATTTT; v_gene: TRBV28; abundance: NA; d_gene: TRBD1; j_gene: TRBJ1-5
CDR3aa: CASRPIAGNQPQHF; CDR3nt: TGTGCCAGCAGGCCGATAGCAGGGAATCAGCCCCAGCATTTT; v_gene: TRBV6-5; abundance: few; d_gene: NA; j_gene: TRBJ1-5
CDR3aa: CSVGGGTGGAEQYF; CDR3nt: TGCAGCGTTGGGGGCGGGACAGGGGGCGCCGAGCAGTACTTC; v_gene: TRBV29-1; abundance: NA; d_gene: TRBD1; j_gene: TRBJ2-7
CDR3aa: CASSPETRDTQYF; CDR3nt: TGTGCCAGCTCACCGGAGACGCGGGATACGCAGTATTTT; v_gene: TRBV18; abundance: NA; d_gene: NA; j_gene: TRBJ2-3
CDR3aa: CASNPLWQGNYGYTF; CDR3nt: TGTGCCAGCAATCCGCTTTGGCAGGGTAACTATGGCTACACCTTC; v_gene: TRBV28; abundance: NA; d_gene: NA; j_gene: TRBJ1-2
CDR3aa: CASSQGFGGRDRGSSYNSPLHF; CDR3nt: TGTGCCAGCAGCCAAGGATTCGGTGGTAGAGACAGGGGGAGCTCCTATAATTCACCCCTCCACTTT; v_gene: TRBV14; abundance: NA; d_gene: TRBD1; j_gene: TRBJ1-6
CDR3aa: CASSATSAGGPETQYF; CDR3nt: TGTGCCAGCAGCGCCACGAGTGCGGGGGGGCCGGAGACCCAGTACTTC; v_gene: TRBV9; abundance: NA; d_gene: TRBD2; j_gene: TRBJ2-5
CDR3aa: CSTWDTNNYGYTF; CDR3nt: TGCAGCACTTGGGACACCAATAACTATGGCTACACCTTC; v_gene: TRBV29-1; abundance: NA; d_gene: NA; j_gene: TRBJ1-2
CDR3aa: CASSVGQGYGYTF; CDR3nt: TGCGCCAGCAGCGTGGGACAGGGCTATGGCTACACCTTC; v_gene: TRBV5-1; abundance: NA; d_gene: TRBD1; j_gene: TRBJ1-2
CDR3aa: CASSLGRHGNQPQHF; CDR3nt: TGTGCCAGCAGCTTGGGAAGACATGGCAATCAGCCCCAGCATTTT; v_gene: TRBV5-6; abundance: once; d_gene: NA; j_gene: TRBJ1-5
CDR3aa: CASSQTGVGDTQYF; CDR3nt: TGCGCCAGCAGCCAGACAGGGGTGGGGGATACGCAGTATTTT; v_gene: TRBV4-3; abundance: NA; d_gene: TRBD1; j_gene: TRBJ2-3
CDR3aa: CASSLAGTVYNEQFF; CDR3nt: TGTGCCAGCAGCTTAGCCGGGACAGTATACAATGAGCAGTTCTTC; v_gene: TRBV7-8; abundance: NA; d_gene: TRBD1; j_gene: TRBJ2-1
CDR3aa: CASRVMSSTDTQYF; CDR3nt: TGTGCCAGCAGGGTGATGAGTAGCACAGATACGCAGTATTTT; v_gene: TRBV6-5; abundance: NA; d_gene: NA; j_gene: TRBJ2-3
CDR3aa: CASSGAGQGSPGANVLTF; CDR3nt: TGTGCCAGCAGTGGGGCAGGGCAGGGAAGCCCTGGGGCCAACGTCCTGACTTTC; v_gene: TRBV6-1; abundance: NA; d_gene: NA; j_gene: TRBJ2-6
CDR3aa: CASSQDLQISYEQYF; CDR3nt: TGTGCCAGCAGCCAAGATCTCCAGATTTCCTACGAGCAGTACTTC; v_gene: TRBV3-1/TRBV3-2; abundance: NA; d_gene: NA; j_gene: TRBJ2-7
CDR3aa: CASSLAGTAGNTIYF; CDR3nt: TGTGCCAGCAGCTTAGCGGGGACAGCTGGAAACACCATATATTTT; v_gene: TRBV7-2; abundance: NA; d_gene: TRBD1; j_gene: TRBJ1-3
CDR3aa: CATSDPGRGQETQYF; CDR3nt: TGTGCCACCAGTGATCCGGGACGGGGGCAAGAGACCCAGTACTTC; v_gene: TRBV24-1; abundance: NA; d_gene: NA; j_gene: TRBJ2-5
CDR3aa: CASSSDFSGANVLTF; CDR3nt: TGTGCCAGCAGCTCGGACTTCTCTGGGGCCAACGTCCTGACTTTC; v_gene: TRBV11-3; abundance: once; d_gene: NA; j_gene: TRBJ2-6
CDR3aa: CASSLGGQLAKNIQYF; CDR3nt: TGTGCCAGCAGCTTAGGCGGGCAGCTAGCCAAAAACATTCAGTACTTC; v_gene: TRBV7-2; abundance: NA; d_gene: NA; j_gene: TRBJ2-4
CDR3aa: CASSLRGQGDSPLHF; CDR3nt: TGCGCCAGCAGCTTGCGGGGACAGGGTGATTCACCCCTCCACTTT; v_gene: TRBV5-1; abundance: NA; d_gene: TRBD1; j_gene: TRBJ1-6
CDR3aa: CASSPAYRDEAFF; CDR3nt: TGTGCCAGCTCACCCGCTTACAGGGATGAAGCTTTCTTT; v_gene: TRBV18; abundance: NA; d_gene: NA; j_gene: TRBJ1-1
CDR3aa: CASSAPTSRGTQYF; CDR3nt: TGTGCCAGCAGTGCCCCGACTAGCCGGGGGACCCAGTACTTC; v_gene: TRBV2; abundance: NA; d_gene: TRBD2; j_gene: TRBJ2-5
CDR3aa: CASSSRGRALSYEQYF; CDR3nt: TGTGCCAGCAGTTCTAGGGGTAGGGCCCTCTCCTACGAGCAGTACTTC; v_gene: TRBV6-2/TRBV6-3; abundance: NA; d_gene: NA; j_gene: TRBJ2-7
CDR3aa: CASSYGQGNEQFF; CDR3nt: TGTGCCAGCAGTTACGGTCAGGGGAATGAGCAGTTCTTC; v_gene: TRBV6-6; abundance: NA; d_gene: NA; j_gene: TRBJ2-1
CDR3aa: CASSPSGLIKEYSNQPQHF; CDR3nt: TGTGCCAGCAGCCCATCCGGACTCATTAAGGAGTATAGCAATCAGCCCCAGCATTTT; v_gene: TRBV4-2; abundance: NA; d_gene: NA; j_gene: TRBJ1-5
CDR3aa: CASSPSTELNTEAFF; CDR3nt: TGTGCCAGCAGTCCTTCGACAGAGCTGAACACTGAAGCTTTCTTT; v_gene: TRBV7-8; abundance: few; d_gene: NA; j_gene: TRBJ1-1
CDR3aa: CASSIVAGGYEQYF; CDR3nt: TGTGCCAGTAGTATTGTGGCGGGGGGTTACGAGCAGTACTTC; v_gene: TRBV19; abundance: few; d_gene: TRBD2; j_gene: TRBJ2-7
CDR3aa: CASSMTTKDGYTF; CDR3nt: TGTGCCAGCAGCATGACTACTAAGGATGGCTACACCTTC; v_gene: TRBV7-2; abundance: NA; d_gene: NA; j_gene: TRBJ1-2
CDR3aa: CASGRTDRAYGYTF; CDR3nt: TGTGCCAGCGGTCGGACCGACAGAGCCTATGGCTACACCTTC; v_gene: TRBV28; abundance: NA; d_gene: NA; j_gene: TRBJ1-2
CDR3aa: CASSTGTNTGELFF; CDR3nt: TGTGCCAGTAGTACGGGAACGAACACCGGGGAGCTGTTTTTT; v_gene: TRBV19; abundance: NA; d_gene: NA; j_gene: TRBJ2-2
CDR3aa: CASSLLNPGQVSSSPYGYTF; CDR3nt: TGTGCCAGCAGTCTTCTGAACCCGGGACAGGTTTCATCCTCGCCCTATGGCTACACCTTC; v_gene: TRBV6-2/TRBV6-3; abundance: NA; d_gene: TRBD1; j_gene: TRBJ1-2
CDR3aa: CASSRGGGVSNTGELFF; CDR3nt: TGTGCCAGCTCCCGGGGGGGCGGGGTCTCGAACACCGGGGAGCTGTTTTTT; v_gene: TRBV3-1/TRBV3-2; abundance: NA; d_gene: TRBD2; j_gene: TRBJ2-2
CDR3aa: CASSTRDTIDSPLHF; CDR3nt: TGTGCCAGCAGTACCCGGGACACTATTGATTCACCCCTCCACTTT; v_gene: TRBV2; abundance: once; d_gene: NA; j_gene: TRBJ1-6
CDR3aa: CASSFGTANTEAFF; CDR3nt: TGTGCCAGCAGTTTTGGGACAGCGAACACTGAAGCTTTCTTT; v_gene: TRBV6-5; abundance: NA; d_gene: TRBD1; j_gene: TRBJ1-1
CDR3aa: CASSFLGGEKNGYTF; CDR3nt: TGTGCCAGTAGTTTTTTAGGGGGGGAAAAGAATGGCTACACCTTC; v_gene: TRBV19; abundance: NA; d_gene: NA; j_gene: TRBJ1-2
CDR3aa: CATSPSGGKSSYEQYF; CDR3nt: TGTGCCACCAGCCCTTCTGGAGGGAAAAGCTCCTACGAGCAGTACTTC; v_gene: TRBV15; abundance: NA; d_gene: NA; j_gene: TRBJ2-7
CDR3aa: CASSQTLGHTNYGYTF; CDR3nt: TGTGCCAGCAGCCAAACCTTAGGACATACTAACTATGGCTACACCTTC; v_gene: TRBV3-1/TRBV3-2; abundance: NA; d_gene: NA; j_gene: TRBJ1-2
CDR3aa: CASSPPGGISSYEQYF; CDR3nt: TGTGCCAGCAGCCCCCCGGGGGGGATTAGCTCCTACGAGCAGTACTTC; v_gene: TRBV4-2; abundance: NA; d_gene: TRBD2; j_gene: TRBJ2-7
CDR3aa: CASSVTSGDGETQYF; CDR3nt: TGTGCCAGCAGCGTGACTAGCGGGGACGGAGAGACCCAGTACTTC; v_gene: TRBV7-3; abundance: NA; d_gene: TRBD2; j_gene: TRBJ2-5
CDR3aa: CATSRGGGPRNEKLFF; CDR3nt: TGTGCCACCAGCAGAGGCGGCGGTCCGAGGAATGAAAAACTGTTTTTT; v_gene: TRBV15; abundance: once; d_gene: NA; j_gene: TRBJ1-4